This T cell receptor (beta chain) was captured by sequencing in a study of CD8+CD57+ T cells in acquired aplastic anemia. Individuals selected for sequencing had exhibited CD8+CD57+ cell expansion on flow cytometry. Germline V gene lookup returns CDR1 KGHDR and CDR2 SFDVKD. CDR3 length equals 15 residues. Trimming left V 0 bases short and J 1 base short, with 8 bases between. Template material for TCR beta VDJ and CDR3 profiling consisted of genomic DNA. MiXCR, run by TCRdb on the reads, gives a single entry per CDR3 protein. The sample records 160,000 or so distinct CDR3 sequences, 40% to 50% being singletons.

Sequenced sample: sorted CD4+, CD8+, or CD8+CD57+ T cells (not recorded which) from PBMCs. This receptor was obtained from a human donor with aplastic anemia. V gene TRBV24-1 combines with J gene TRBJ2-5; D is undetermined. The DNA for the CDR3 is TGTGCCACCAGTGATTTGGGCAGTCCCCAAGAGACCCAGTACTTC. Translation: CATSDLGSPQETQYF.